This T cell receptor beta chain was sequenced during a study of blood T cell repertoires in COVID-19. Germline CDR1 SGHDN, CDR2 FVKESK. This CDR3 spans 14 amino acids. V shed 2 bases, J shed 9 bases, and the junction held 5 bases outside the gene matches. Profiled with immunoSEQ multiplex PCR; TCRdb holds only in-frame clones, not every one. The table records about 370,000 clones, 85% to 90% of them present only once. Sample: PBMCs or T cells enriched from blood (not recorded which). The TCR was taken from a man between 18 and 35 years old who had recovered from COVID-19. The chain couples TRBV14 to TRBJ1-4; 8 bases fit TRBD1. The CDR3 DNA sequence: TGTGCCAGCAGCCAACAGGGGGCGGTGAAAAAACTGTTTTTT. Its translation is CASSQQGAVKKLFF.